The 4 T cell receptor beta chains presented below share a single source sample, sequenced in a study of CD8+CD57+ T cells in acquired aplastic anemia. Genomic DNA, serving as template, underwent TCR beta VDJ and CDR3 profiling. TCRdb redid the calling of the reads with MiXCR, one entry per CDR3 protein. The table lists 270,000 or so distinct CDR3 sequences, around 82% of them singletons, with approximately 40% in the top ten. CD8+CD57+ cell expansion had been shown by flow cytometry in patients chosen for sequencing. The sample was sorted CD4+, CD8+, or CD8+CD57+ T cells (not recorded which) from PBMCs. The receptors here all came from a human donor with aplastic anemia.

This clonotype was detected ten times or more. The chain employs TRBV6-5 and TRBJ1-2; D not resolved. Trimming left V 6 bases short and J 6 bases short, with 23 bases between. CDR1 and CDR2 (germline): MNHEY, SVGAGI. This CDR3 has 16 amino acids. The CDR3: CASRLRVWDIVDGYTF. DNA for the CDR3: TGTGCCAGCAGGTTACGGGTGTGGGATATTGTTGATGGCTACACCTTC.

The chain has TRBV11-3 and TRBJ2-1, with 10 positions matching TRBD2. J lost 7 bases, V lost 6 bases, and 12 bases had no gene match. The germline CDR1 and CDR2 sequences are SGHNT and YENEEA. The CDR3 length is 16 residues. The CDR3 protein is CASSPATSGRANEQFF. CDR3 DNA sequence: TGTGCCAGCAGTCCAGCGACCAGCGGGAGGGCAAATGAGCAGTTCTTC.

In regard to this clonotype: The junction differs from germline at one of its ends, possibly a read error. The V and J genes are TRBV15 and TRBJ2-7, with 10 bases identical to TRBD1. The germline gives CDR1 LNHNV, CDR2 YYDKDF (reference sequence). The CDR3 consists of 14 residues. This CDR3 is CATSRETGGYEHYF. In DNA, the CDR3 is TGTGCCACCAGTAGGGAGACAGGGGGCTACGAGCACTACTTC.

On this clonotype: A junction end diverges from the germline sequence, so it may reflect a read error. The J gene is TRBJ1-2, the V gene TRBV7-9; TRBD1 might be the D (6 bases). This CDR3 is built from 14 residues. CDR1 SEHNR and CDR2 FQNEAQ come from the germline V gene (reference sequence). CDR3 sequence reads: CASSHPRIGGGYTF. The CDR3 DNA reads as TGCGCCAGCAGCCACCCCAGAATCGGGGGGGGCTATACCTTC.